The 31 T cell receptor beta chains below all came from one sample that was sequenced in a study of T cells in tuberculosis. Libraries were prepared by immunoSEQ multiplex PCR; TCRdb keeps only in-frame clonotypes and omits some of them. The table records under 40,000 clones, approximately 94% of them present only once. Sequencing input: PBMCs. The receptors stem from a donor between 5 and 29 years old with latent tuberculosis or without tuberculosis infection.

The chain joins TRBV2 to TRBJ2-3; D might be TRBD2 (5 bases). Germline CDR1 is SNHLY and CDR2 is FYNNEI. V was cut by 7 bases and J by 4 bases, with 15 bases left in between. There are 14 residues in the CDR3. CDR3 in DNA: TGTGCCAGCATGAGGGTTGAAGTCGCAGATACGCAGTATTTT. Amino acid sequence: CASMRVEVADTQYF.

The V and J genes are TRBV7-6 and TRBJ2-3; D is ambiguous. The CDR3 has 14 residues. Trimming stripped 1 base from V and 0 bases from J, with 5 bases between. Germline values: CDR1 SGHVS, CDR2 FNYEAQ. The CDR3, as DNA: TGTGCCAGCAGCTTAGATCCTAGCACAGATACGCAGTATTTT. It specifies CASSLDPSTDTQYF.

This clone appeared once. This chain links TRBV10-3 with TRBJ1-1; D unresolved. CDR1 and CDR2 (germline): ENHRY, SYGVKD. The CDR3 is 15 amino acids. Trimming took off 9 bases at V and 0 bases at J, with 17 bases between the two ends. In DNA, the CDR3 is TGTGCCATTCGCCCCATTTCGACAATGAACACTGAAGCTTTCTTT. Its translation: CAIRPISTMNTEAFF.

The CDR3 region has the DNA TGTGCTAGTGGTTTGGTGGCTAGCGGGAGACAGACCGGGGAGCTGTTTTTT. Translating gives CASGLVASGRQTGELFF. The genes are TRBV12-5 and TRBJ2-2; 10 nucleotides align to TRBD2. This CDR3 region has 17 residues. Trimming took 0 bases from V and 5 from J; bases not matched to a gene: 6. Germline V CDR1 and CDR2: LGHNT, FRNRAP.

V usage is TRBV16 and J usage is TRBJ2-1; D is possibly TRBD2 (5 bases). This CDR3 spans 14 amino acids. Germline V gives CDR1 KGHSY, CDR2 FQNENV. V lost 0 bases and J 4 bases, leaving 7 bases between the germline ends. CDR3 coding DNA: TGTGCCAGCAGCCAATCGACTAATTACAATGAGCAGTTCTTC. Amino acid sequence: CASSQSTNYNEQFF.

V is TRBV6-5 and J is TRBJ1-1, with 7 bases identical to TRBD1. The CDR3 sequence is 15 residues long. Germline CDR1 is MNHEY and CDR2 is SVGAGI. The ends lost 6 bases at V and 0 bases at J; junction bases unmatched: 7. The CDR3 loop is CASSRQGGLNTEAFF. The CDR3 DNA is TGTGCCAGCAGCAGACAGGGAGGCTTGAACACTGAAGCTTTCTTT.

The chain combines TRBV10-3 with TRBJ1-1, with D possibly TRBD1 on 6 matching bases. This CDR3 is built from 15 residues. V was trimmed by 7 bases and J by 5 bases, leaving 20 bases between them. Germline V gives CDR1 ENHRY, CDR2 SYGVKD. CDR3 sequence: CAIKVSQGPDTEAFF. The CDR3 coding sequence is TGTGCCATCAAGGTATCACAGGGCCCGGATACTGAAGCTTTCTTT.

The CDR3, as DNA: TGCGCCAGCAGTCCCGGGACAGGGGTATGGCAGTACTTC. This sequence encodes CASSPGTGVWQYF. The chain uses TRBV5-1 and TRBJ2-7; 10 nucleotides line up with TRBD1. The germline V gene has CDR1 SGHRS and CDR2 YFSETQ. This CDR3 comprises 13 residues. The trim removed 5 bases at V and 9 bases at J, leaving 8 bases unmatched.

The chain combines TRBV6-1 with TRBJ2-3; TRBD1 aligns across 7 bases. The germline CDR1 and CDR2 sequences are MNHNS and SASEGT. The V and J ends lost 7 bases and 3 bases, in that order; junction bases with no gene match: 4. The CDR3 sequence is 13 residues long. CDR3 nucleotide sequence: TGTGCCAGCATGGACAGGTCAACAGATACGCAGTATTTT. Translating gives CASMDRSTDTQYF.

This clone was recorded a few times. CDR3 in amino acids: CASSYSPGLYNEQFF. For the CDR3, the DNA is TGTGCCAGCAGTTACTCTCCGGGACTGTACAATGAGCAGTTCTTC. This sequence joins TRBV6-6 and TRBJ2-1; D may be TRBD2 (6 bases). Trimming removed 0 bases at V and 4 bases at J, with 10 bases between. The CDR3 is 15 residues long. Germline CDR1 is MNHNY and CDR2 is SVGAGI (reference sequence).

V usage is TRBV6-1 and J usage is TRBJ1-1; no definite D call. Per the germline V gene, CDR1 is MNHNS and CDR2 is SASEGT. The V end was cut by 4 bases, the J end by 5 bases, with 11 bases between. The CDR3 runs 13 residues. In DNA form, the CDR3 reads TGTGCCAGCAGTGGACTAAGGGAAACTGAAGCTTTCTTT. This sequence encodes CASSGLRETEAFF.

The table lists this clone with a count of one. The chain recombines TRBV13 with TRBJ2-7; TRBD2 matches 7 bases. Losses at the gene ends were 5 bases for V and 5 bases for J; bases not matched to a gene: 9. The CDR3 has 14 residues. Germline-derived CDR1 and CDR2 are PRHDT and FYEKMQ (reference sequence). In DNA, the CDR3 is TGTGCCAGCAGCCCCTGGGCGGGGGTCCACGAGCAGTACTTC. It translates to CASSPWAGVHEQYF.

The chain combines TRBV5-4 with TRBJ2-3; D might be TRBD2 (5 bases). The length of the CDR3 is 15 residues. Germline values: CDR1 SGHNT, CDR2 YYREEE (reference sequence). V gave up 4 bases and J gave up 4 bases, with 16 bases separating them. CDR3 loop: CASSPNRGLPDTQYF. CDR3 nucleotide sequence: TGTGCCAGCAGCCCCAATCGCGGGTTGCCAGATACGCAGTATTTT.

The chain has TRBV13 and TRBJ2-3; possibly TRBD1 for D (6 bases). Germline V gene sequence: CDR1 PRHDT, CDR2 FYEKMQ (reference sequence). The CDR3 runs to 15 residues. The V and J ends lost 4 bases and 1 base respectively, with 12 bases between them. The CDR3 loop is CASSSRGLGTDTQYF. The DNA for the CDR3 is TGTGCCAGCAGCTCCAGGGGCCTAGGCACAGATACGCAGTATTTT. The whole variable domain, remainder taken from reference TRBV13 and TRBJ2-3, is AAGVIQSPRHLIKEKRETATLKCYPIPRHDTVYWYQQGPGQDPQFLISFYEKMQSDKGSIPDRFSAQQFSDYHSELNMSSLELGDSALYFCASSSRGLGTDTQYFGPGTRLTVL.

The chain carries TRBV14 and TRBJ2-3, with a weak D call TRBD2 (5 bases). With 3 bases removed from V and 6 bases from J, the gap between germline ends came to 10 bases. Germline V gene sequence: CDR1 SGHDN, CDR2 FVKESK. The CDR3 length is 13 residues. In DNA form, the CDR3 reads TGTGCCAGCAGCCACTTACTAGGGGATACGCAGTATTTT. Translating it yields CASSHLLGDTQYF.

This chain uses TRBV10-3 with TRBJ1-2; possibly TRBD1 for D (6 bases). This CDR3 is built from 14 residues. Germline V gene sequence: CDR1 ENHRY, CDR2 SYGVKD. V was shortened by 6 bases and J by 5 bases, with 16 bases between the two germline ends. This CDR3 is CAISKQGVRYGYTF. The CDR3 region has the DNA TGTGCCATCAGCAAACAGGGAGTTAGGTATGGCTACACCTTC.

CDR3 bases: TGTGCCAGCAGCCGCTCCTACGAGCAGTACTTC. This translates into CASSRSYEQYF. The rearrangement links TRBV5-6 to TRBJ2-7; unclear D gene. CDR3 length: 11 residues. The V end lost 4 bases, the J end lost 0 bases, and 2 bases lay between the germline ends. CDR1 is SGHDT, CDR2 YYEEEE, per germline.

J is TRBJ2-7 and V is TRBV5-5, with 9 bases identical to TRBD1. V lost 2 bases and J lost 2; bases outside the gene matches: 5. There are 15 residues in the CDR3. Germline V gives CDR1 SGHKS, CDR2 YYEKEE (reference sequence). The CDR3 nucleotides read TGTGCCAGCAGCTTACGGGACAGGGACCCCTACGAGCAGTACTTC. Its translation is CASSLRDRDPYEQYF.

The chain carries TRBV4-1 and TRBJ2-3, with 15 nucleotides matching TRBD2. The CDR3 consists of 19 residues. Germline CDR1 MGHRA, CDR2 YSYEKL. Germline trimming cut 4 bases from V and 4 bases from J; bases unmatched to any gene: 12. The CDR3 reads CASSRGLAGGNFRADTQYF. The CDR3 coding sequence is TGCGCCAGCAGCCGAGGACTAGCGGGAGGGAATTTTCGCGCAGATACGCAGTATTTT.

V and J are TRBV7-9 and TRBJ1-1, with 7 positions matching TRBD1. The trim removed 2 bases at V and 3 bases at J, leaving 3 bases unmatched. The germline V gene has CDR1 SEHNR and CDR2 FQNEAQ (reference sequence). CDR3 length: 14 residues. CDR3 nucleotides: TGTGCCAGCAGCTTAACAGGGGCGGACACTGAAGCTTTCTTT. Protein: CASSLTGADTEAFF. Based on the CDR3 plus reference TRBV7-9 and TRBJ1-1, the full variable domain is DTGVSQNPRHKITKRGQNVTFRCDPISEHNRLYWYRQTLGQGPEFLTYFQNEAQLEKSRLLSDRFSAERPKGSFSTLEIQRTEQGDSAMYLCASSLTGADTEAFFGQGTRLTVV.

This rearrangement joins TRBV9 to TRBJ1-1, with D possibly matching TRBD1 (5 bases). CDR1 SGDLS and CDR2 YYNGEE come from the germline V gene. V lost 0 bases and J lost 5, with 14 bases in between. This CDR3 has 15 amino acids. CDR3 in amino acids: CASSVGRGGTTEAFF. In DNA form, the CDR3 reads TGTGCCAGCAGCGTAGGAAGGGGAGGTACGACTGAAGCTTTCTTT. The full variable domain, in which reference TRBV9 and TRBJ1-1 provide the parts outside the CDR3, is DSGVTQTPKHLITATGQRVTLRCSPRSGDLSVYWYQQSLDQGLQFLIQYYNGEERAKGNILERFSAQQFPDLHSELNLSSLELGDSALYFCASSVGRGGTTEAFFGQGTRLTVV.

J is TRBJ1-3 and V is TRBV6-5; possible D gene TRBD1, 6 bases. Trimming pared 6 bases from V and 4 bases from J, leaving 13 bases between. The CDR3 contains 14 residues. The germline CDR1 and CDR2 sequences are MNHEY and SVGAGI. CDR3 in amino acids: CASRQGRLGNTIYF. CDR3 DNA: TGTGCCAGCAGACAGGGACGGTTGGGAAACACCATATATTTT.

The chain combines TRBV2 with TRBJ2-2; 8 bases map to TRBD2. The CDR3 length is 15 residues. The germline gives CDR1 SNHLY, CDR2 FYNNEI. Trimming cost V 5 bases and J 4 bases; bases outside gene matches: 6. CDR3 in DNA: TGTGCCAGCAGTTTAGCGGGGAGGGTCACCGGGGAGCTGTTTTTT. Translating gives CASSLAGRVTGELFF.

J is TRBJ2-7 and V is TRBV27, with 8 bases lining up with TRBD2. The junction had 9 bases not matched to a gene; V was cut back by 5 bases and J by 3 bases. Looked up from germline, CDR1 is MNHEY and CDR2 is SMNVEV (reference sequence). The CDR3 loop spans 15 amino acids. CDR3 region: CASSKHAGTSYEQYF. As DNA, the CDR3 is TGTGCCAGCAGTAAACACGCCGGGACTAGCTACGAGCAGTACTTC.

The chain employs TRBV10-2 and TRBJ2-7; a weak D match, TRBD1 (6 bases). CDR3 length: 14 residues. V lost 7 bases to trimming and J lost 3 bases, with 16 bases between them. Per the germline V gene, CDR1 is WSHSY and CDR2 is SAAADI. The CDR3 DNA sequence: TGCGCCAGCAAAAACCGGGACACTTACTACGAGCAGTACTTC. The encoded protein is CASKNRDTYYEQYF.

The CDR3 is CASGFYGSIGGWWGYGTQYF. The CDR3 DNA sequence: TGTGCTAGTGGTTTTTACGGTTCGATTGGGGGGTGGTGGGGATACGGTACGCAGTATTTT. This chain connects TRBV12-5 to TRBJ2-3; TRBD2 is a possible D gene (6 bases). Germline assignment: CDR1 LGHNT and CDR2 FRNRAP. The V end was cut by 3 bases, the J end by 8 bases, with 33 bases between. The CDR3 consists of 20 residues.

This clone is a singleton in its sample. CDR3 coding DNA: TGTGCCAGCTCTGAACTCGGACTAGCGTACGAGCAGTACTTC. Its translation is CASSELGLAYEQYF. This sequence joins TRBV18 and TRBJ2-7; TRBD2 matches 9 bases. The CDR3 has 14 residues. Germline loops: CDR1 KGHSH, CDR2 LQKENI. J gave up 4 bases and V 6 bases, and 7 bases lay outside the gene matches.

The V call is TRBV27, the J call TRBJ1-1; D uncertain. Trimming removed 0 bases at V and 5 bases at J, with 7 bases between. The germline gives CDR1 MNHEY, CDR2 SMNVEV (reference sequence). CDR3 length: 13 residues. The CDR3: CASSLSARTEAFF. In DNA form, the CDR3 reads TGTGCCAGCAGTTTATCGGCGAGGACTGAAGCTTTCTTT.

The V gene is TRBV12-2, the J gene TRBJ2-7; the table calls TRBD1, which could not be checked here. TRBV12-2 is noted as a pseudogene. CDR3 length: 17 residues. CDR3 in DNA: TGTGCAAGTCGCTTAGAGGCGGGACAGGATGACTCCTACGAGCAGTACTTC. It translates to CASRLEAGQDDSYEQYF.

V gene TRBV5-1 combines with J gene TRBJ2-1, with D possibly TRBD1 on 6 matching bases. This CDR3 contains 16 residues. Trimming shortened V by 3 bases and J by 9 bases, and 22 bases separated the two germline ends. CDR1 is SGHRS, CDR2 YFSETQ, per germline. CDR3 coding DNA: TGCGCCAGCAGCTATGGTGGGGGCTGGGGAGTTGGTGAGCAGTTCTTC. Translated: CASSYGGGWGVGEQFF. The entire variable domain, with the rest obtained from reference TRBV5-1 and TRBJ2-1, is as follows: KAGVTQTPRYLIKTRGQQVTLSCSPISGHRSVSWYQQTPGQGLQFLFEYFSETQRNKGNFPGRFSGRQFSNSRSEMNVSTLELGDSALYLCASSYGGGWGVGEQFFGPGTRLTVL.

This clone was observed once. CDR3 in amino acids: CASSVGQGANYGYTF. CDR3 nucleotide sequence: TGTGCCAGCAGCGTCGGACAGGGGGCAAACTATGGCTACACCTTC. The chain links TRBV7-8 to TRBJ1-2, with 11 bases identical to TRBD1. CDR1 SGHVS and CDR2 FQNEAQ come from the germline V gene. V was pared by 5 bases and J by 2 bases, with 4 bases of the junction left unmatched. CDR3 length: 15 residues. The whole variable domain, filled in from reference TRBV7-8 and TRBJ1-2, reads GAGVSQSPRYKVAKRGQDVALRCDPISGHVSLFWYQQALGQGPEFLTYFQNEAQLDKSGLPSDRFFAERPEGSVSTLKIQRTQQEDSAVYLCASSVGQGANYGYTFGSGTRLTVV.